These 25 T cell receptor beta chains share one sample of origin, sequenced in a study of spatial heterogeneity in lung cancer. TCRdb fed the 5' RACE reads into MiXCR, producing one record per CDR3 protein. The sample has approximately 30,000 distinct CDR3 sequences; more than 9% are singletons. Time point denoted: blood at routine non-recurrence follow-up after resection. This sample comprised PBMCs, obtained at follow-up. The source is a female donor with early-stage non-small cell lung cancer.

There are a few counts of this clonotype. The chain joins TRBV6-6 to TRBJ1-1, with D possibly being TRBD1 (5 bases). This CDR3 has 14 amino acids. The germline gives CDR1 MNHNY, CDR2 SVGAGI (reference sequence). V dropped 3 bases and J dropped 3 bases, with 11 bases sitting between them. CDR3: CASSYIDSDTEAFF. DNA of the CDR3: TGTGCCAGCAGTTATATAGACAGTGACACTGAAGCTTTCTTT.

This clonotype was seen a handful of times. DNA for the CDR3: TGTGCCAGCAGGGGGAGGGGACTAGCGGGGAATGAGCAGTTCTTC. It translates to CASRGRGLAGNEQFF. The chain joins TRBV2 to TRBJ2-1; 13 nucleotides line up with TRBD2. Trimming at V came to 6 bases and at J to 7 bases, leaving 6 bases not matched to a gene. This CDR3 is built from 15 residues. Germline V CDR1 and CDR2: SNHLY, FYNNEI. Together with reference TRBV2 and TRBJ2-1, the CDR3 gives the full variable domain: EPEVTQTPSHQVTQMGQEVILRCVPISNHLYFYWYRQILGQKVEFLVSFYNNEISEKSEIFDDQFSVERPDGSNFTLKIRSTKLEDSAMYFCASRGRGLAGNEQFFGPGTRLTVL.

This clonotype appeared a few times. The gene calls are TRBV29-1 and TRBJ2-1; D not resolved. This CDR3 contains 12 residues. The V gene lost 5 bases and the J gene lost 6 bases, with 11 bases spanning the gap. Germline assignment: CDR1 SQVTM and CDR2 ANQGSEA. CDR3 loop: CSVRELFNEQFF. CDR3 sequence (DNA): TGCAGCGTTAGGGAACTTTTCAATGAGCAGTTCTTC.

V gene TRBV9 combines with J gene TRBJ2-4; D call uncertain. Germline CDR1 SGDLS, CDR2 YYNGEE. V shed 3 bases and J shed 0 bases, with 7 bases lying between them. The CDR3 consists of 14 residues. CDR3 residues: CASSATLAKNIQYF. The CDR3 nucleotides are TGTGCCAGCAGCGCCACTCTAGCCAAAAACATTCAGTACTTC.

The chain combines TRBV7-8 with TRBJ2-2; 8 bases line up with TRBD2. J was trimmed by 5 bases and V by 2 bases; bases with no gene match: 4. The length of the CDR3 is 15 residues. The germline V gene encodes CDR1 SGHVS and CDR2 FQNEAQ. The CDR3 DNA reads TGTGCCAGCAGCTTATCGGGGGGGCGGACCGGGGAGCTGTTTTTT. Its translation is CASSLSGGRTGELFF. Based on the CDR3 plus reference TRBV7-8 and TRBJ2-2, the full variable domain is GAGVSQSPRYKVAKRGQDVALRCDPISGHVSLFWYQQALGQGPEFLTYFQNEAQLDKSGLPSDRFFAERPEGSVSTLKIQRTQQEDSAVYLCASSLSGGRTGELFFGEGSRLTVL.

This clonotype occurred many times. The chain joins TRBV4-1 to TRBJ1-4, with D unclear. The CDR3 covers 15 residues. Germline CDR1 MGHRA, CDR2 YSYEKL. V lost 0 bases, J lost 5 bases, and 10 bases lay in between. Here the CDR3 reads CASSQDRWSNEKLFF. For the CDR3, the DNA is TGCGCCAGCAGCCAAGATCGATGGTCGAATGAAAAACTGTTTTTT.

As to this clonotype: A much larger clone lies one base from this, so it may be a read error. The chain joins TRBV28 to TRBJ1-1, with a weak D call TRBD1 (5 bases). V gave up 10 bases and J gave up 1 base, with 10 bases separating them. Germline V gene data show CDR1 as MDHEN and CDR2 as SYDVKM. The CDR3 sequence is 12 residues long. DNA of the CDR3: TGTGCCACCGGGACGGGGAACACTGAAGCTTTCTTT. Amino acids: CATGTGNTEAFF.

This clonotype was picked up a small number of times. The chain employs TRBV28 and TRBJ2-1, with D possibly being TRBD1 (6 bases). The CDR3 runs 16 residues. V dropped 5 bases and J dropped 4 bases, with 18 bases sitting between them. Germline CDR1 is MDHEN and CDR2 is SYDVKM. CDR3 sequence: CASSESGPRGYNEQFF. CDR3 in DNA: TGTGCCAGCAGTGAGTCCGGGCCCAGGGGATACAATGAGCAGTTCTTC.

In this sample, this clonotype turned up many times. The chain employs TRBV12-3 or TRBV12-4 and TRBJ1-6, with D possibly being TRBD1 (5 bases). The CDR3 is 14 residues long. V lost 2 bases to trimming and J lost 8 bases, with 10 bases between them. The CDR3 DNA is TGTGCCAGCAGTTTATCCAGGGCGGATTCACCCCTCCACTTT. It specifies CASSLSRADSPLHF.

At least ten counts were recorded for this clonotype. The gene calls are TRBV10-2 and TRBJ2-2; D is undetermined. Trimming took 7 bases from V and 0 from J, leaving 6 bases between them. From germline, CDR1 is WSHSY and CDR2 SAAADI. This CDR3 is built from 13 residues. DNA for the CDR3: TGCGCCAGCAAGGCTACGAACACCGGGGAGCTGTTTTTT. Its translation is CASKATNTGELFF.

This clonotype occurred many times. Here the CDR3 DNA reads TGTGCCAGCCAAAGCGGGGGGGCCTCCTACGAGCAGTACTTC. Encoded protein: CASQSGGASYEQYF. The chain uses TRBV6-8 and TRBJ2-7; 10 nucleotides agree with TRBD2. V shed 8 bases, J shed 0 bases, and the junction held 4 bases outside the gene matches. The germline gives CDR1 MNHGY, CDR2 SAAAGT. This CDR3 region has 14 residues.

To note about this clonotype: A much more abundant neighbour one base away suggests this may be a read error. The rearrangement uses TRBV2 and TRBJ1-1; D remains unclear. The CDR3 spans 13 residues. CDR1 is SNHLY, CDR2 FYNNEI, per germline. The CDR3 coding sequence is TGTGCCAGCAGTGTACGGGCGAACACTGGAGCTTTCTTT. It encodes CASSVRANTGAFF.

The V call is TRBV7-9, the J call TRBJ2-3, with 7 positions matching TRBD1. The germline CDR1 and CDR2 sequences are SEHNR and FQNEAQ (reference sequence). The junction had 3 bases not matched to a gene; V was cut back by 6 bases and J by 3 bases. The CDR3 is made up of 13 amino acids. The CDR3 sequence: CASSETGTDTQYF. The CDR3 coding sequence is TGTGCCAGCAGTGAGACAGGGACAGATACGCAGTATTTT.

This clonotype is labeled as medium-sized (0.01 to 0.1%). The rearrangement links TRBV7-6 to TRBJ1-6; D uncertain. Between the trimmed V and J ends, which lost 5 bases and 1 base, there was a span of 9 bases. There are 15 residues in the CDR3. In germline, CDR1 is SGHVS, CDR2 FNYEAQ. Here the CDR3 reads CASSRTQSYNSPLHF. The CDR3, as DNA: TGTGCCAGCAGCAGGACGCAATCCTATAATTCACCCCTCCACTTT.

This clonotype was recorded many times. The chain has TRBV2 and TRBJ2-1; 7 bases agree with TRBD2. Germline V gene data show CDR1 as SNHLY and CDR2 as FYNNEI. Trimming at V came to 6 bases and at J to 0 bases, leaving 8 bases not matched to a gene. The CDR3 is 16 amino acids. The CDR3 DNA sequence: TGTGCCAGCAGGTCTCCTAGCGGAAACTCCTACAATGAGCAGTTCTTC. Amino acid sequence: CASRSPSGNSYNEQFF.

This chain connects TRBV24-1 to TRBJ2-2, with 8 bases lining up with TRBD1. With 7 bases clipped from V and 2 bases from J, the junction kept 2 bases outside the gene matches. Germline values: CDR1 KGHDR, CDR2 SFDVKD. The CDR3 sequence is 14 residues long. CDR3 residues: CATRGQANTGELFF. The CDR3 nucleotides read TGTGCCACCAGGGGACAGGCCAACACCGGGGAGCTGTTTTTT.

The chain recombines TRBV15 with TRBJ1-1; 9 positions agree with TRBD1. The CDR3 spans 13 residues. CDR1 and CDR2 (germline): LNHNV, YYDKDF (reference sequence). Unmatched junction bases numbered 7, after V lost 5 bases and J lost 9 bases. The CDR3 protein is CATSGRQGGQAFF. CDR3 nucleotide sequence: TGTGCCACCAGCGGACGACAGGGGGGTCAAGCTTTCTTT.

The table lists this clonotype with many counts. The chain combines TRBV3-1 with TRBJ1-5; D perhaps matches TRBD1 (5 bases). CDR3 length equals 16 residues. Trimming removed 8 bases at V and 3 bases at J, with 20 bases between. Germline V lookup: CDR1 LGHDT, CDR2 YNNKEL (reference sequence). The CDR3 is CASGSISGPNNQPQHF. The CDR3 nucleotides are TGTGCCAGCGGATCCATATCGGGACCAAACAATCAGCCCCAGCATTTT.

This clonotype was counted between two and nine times. The J gene is TRBJ1-4, the V gene TRBV12-3 or TRBV12-4; TRBD1 is a possible D gene (5 bases). Trimming pared 3 bases from V and 0 bases from J, leaving 11 bases between. The CDR3 extends over 16 amino acids. For the CDR3, the DNA is TGTGCCAGCAGTTTGGGGGTTTCAGCAACTAATGAAAAACTGTTTTTT. Translating gives CASSLGVSATNEKLFF.

This clonotype was recorded many times. The chain is built from TRBV29-1 and TRBJ2-7, with D perhaps given as TRBD1 or TRBD2 (5 bases each). The CDR3 loop spans 11 amino acids. Per germline, CDR1 SQVTM and CDR2 ANQGSEA. The ends were cut back, 1 base at V and 7 bases at J, with 8 bases in the middle. Here the CDR3 DNA reads TGCAGCGTTGAAGTGGGACGTGAGCAGTACTTC. Translating gives CSVEVGREQYF.

The gene calls are TRBV11-2 and TRBJ1-2, with unresolved D. The CDR3 is made up of 15 amino acids. Per the germline V gene, CDR1 is SGHAT and CDR2 is FQNNGV. V lost 1 base, J lost 0 bases, and 9 bases lay in between. The DNA of the CDR3 is TGTGCCAGCAGCTTAGGGAACAGCCCTAACTATGGCTACACCTTC. Translated: CASSLGNSPNYGYTF. The full variable domain, with the rest looked up from reference TRBV11-2 and TRBJ1-2, is EAGVAQSPRYKIIEKRQSVAFWCNPISGHATLYWYQQILGQGPKLLIQFQNNGVVDDSQLPKDRFSAERLKGVDSTLKIQPAKLEDSAVYLCASSLGNSPNYGYTFGSGTRLTVV.

This clonotype was seen more than once but under ten times. This chain's CDR3 is CASSFSQGYEQYF. In DNA form, the CDR3 reads TGTGCCAGCAGTTTCTCTCAGGGTTACGAGCAGTACTTC. The J gene is TRBJ2-7, the V gene TRBV28; possible D gene TRBD1, 5 bases. Per the germline V gene, CDR1 is MDHEN and CDR2 is SYDVKM. Deletions cut 3 bases from V and 4 bases from J, with 10 bases between. The CDR3 loop spans 13 amino acids.

This clonotype appeared many times. V gene TRBV3-1 combines with J gene TRBJ1-6; D is undetermined. Trimming stripped 1 base from V and 6 bases from J, with 4 bases between. From germline, CDR1 is LGHDT and CDR2 YNNKEL (reference sequence). The CDR3 totals 13 residues. The CDR3 reads CASSQVRNSPLHF. CDR3 in DNA: TGTGCCAGCAGCCAAGTTCGTAATTCACCCCTCCACTTT.

This clonotype has ten or more counts. V usage is TRBV5-1 and J usage is TRBJ2-7, with D possibly TRBD2 on 5 matching bases. Germline V gene data show CDR1 as SGHRS and CDR2 as YFSETQ. The CDR3 length is 15 residues. The V end lost 0 bases, the J end lost 0 bases, and 10 bases lay between the germline ends. The CDR3 is CASSLGLASSYEQYF. CDR3 nucleotide sequence: TGCGCCAGCAGCTTGGGTCTAGCCTCCTCCTACGAGCAGTACTTC.

The J gene is TRBJ2-7, the V gene TRBV20-1; D remains unclear. The CDR3 has 14 amino acids. Trimming removed 3 bases from V and 3 bases from J, with 15 bases in between. The germline V gene encodes CDR1 DFQATT and CDR2 SNEGSKA (reference sequence). The CDR3 DNA follows: TGCAGTGCTAGTAGGGCCGCACCCTACTACGAGCAGTACTTC. Translation gives CSASRAAPYYEQYF.